This entry lists 3 T cell receptor beta chains sequenced from one sample in a study of glioma-infiltrating T cells. The iRepertoire nested amplicon-rescue multiplex PCR amplified TCR alpha and beta CDR3s from RNA. TCRdb called the multiplex PCR reads again in MiXCR, with one record for every CDR3 protein. The data contain approximately 400,000 distinct CDR3 sequences, roughly two fifths of them singletons. The sample consisted of glioma tissue, nonneoplastic brain tissue, or PBMCs (not recorded which). The source of these receptors is a human donor with low-grade glioma or glioblastoma, undergoing nonglioma brain surgery, or in good health (not recorded which).

This clonotype was observed at least ten times. The J gene is TRBJ2-2, the V gene TRBV28; D not certain. Deletions cut 8 bases from V and 6 bases from J, with 19 bases between. The length of the CDR3 is 15 residues. Per germline, CDR1 MDHEN and CDR2 SYDVKM. CDR3 sequence reads: CASRFSYGVAGELFF. The CDR3 bases are TGTGCCAGCCGGTTCTCTTATGGAGTAGCCGGGGAGCTGTTTTTT.

To note about this clonotype: Germline is not matched at one junction end, which may reflect a read error. The chain's CDR3 is CASSLQGVGTEASF. CDR3 DNA sequence: TGTGCCAGCAGCTTACAGGGGGTCGGGACTGAAGCTTCCTTT. This rearrangement joins TRBV7-9 to TRBJ1-1; 7 nucleotides align to TRBD1. Germline-derived CDR1 and CDR2 are SEHNR and FQNEAQ (reference sequence). The CDR3 has 14 amino acids. The full variable domain, completed using reference TRBV7-9 and TRBJ1-1, is DTGVSQNPRHKITKRGQNVTFRCDPISEHNRLYWYRQTLGQGPEFLTYFQNEAQLEKSRLLSDRFSAERPKGSFSTLEIQRTEQGDSAMYLCASSLQGVGTEASFGQGTRLTVV.

At least ten counts were recorded for this clonotype. The chain recombines TRBV27 with TRBJ2-1; unclear D gene. This CDR3 has 14 residues. Trimming shortened V by 7 bases and J by 9 bases, and 19 bases separated the two germline ends. The germline gives CDR1 MNHEY, CDR2 SMNVEV (reference sequence). CDR3 DNA: TGTGCCAGCACCGGGTTGGAAGATAGGAGTGAGCAGTTCTTC. Translated: CASTGLEDRSEQFF.